This entry is about one T cell receptor (beta chain). The CDR3 consists of 18 residues. Germline CDR1 is SGHKS and CDR2 is YYEKEE (reference sequence). The V gene end was trimmed by 2 bases and the J gene end by 4 bases; junction bases not matched to a gene: 15. The data are from a study of blood T cell repertoires in COVID-19. Background on the study: Either two negative PCRs, clearance, or symptom resolution qualified Cohort 3 donors as recovered. Acute-phase and convalescent COVID-19 samples originated in the United States, Italy and Spain.

TCRdb's copy holds only in-frame clones and misses some; the assay was immunoSEQ multiplex PCR. This sample has about 360,000 clones, with about 89% found just once. The sequence was collected from a man between 35 and 55 years old in a cohort exposed to, infected with or recovered from COVID-19 (not recorded which). This chain uses TRBV5-5 with TRBJ1-2; 9 bases match TRBD1. The sequencing input was PBMCs or T cells enriched from blood (not recorded which). DNA for the CDR3: TGTGCCAGCAGCTTTGGGACAGGGAGCCAACTCCTTTCCTATGGCTACACCTTC. Its protein product is CASSFGTGSQLLSYGYTF. Variable domain in full (rest from reference TRBV5-5 and TRBJ1-2): DAGVTQSPTHLIKTRGQQVTLRCSPISGHKSVSWYQQVLGQGPQFIFQYYEKEERGRGNFPDRFSARQFPNYSSELNVNALLLGDSALYLCASSFGTGSQLLSYGYTFGSGTRLTVV.